This T cell receptor beta chain was obtained from a study of blood T cell repertoires in COVID-19. Whole-study context: COVID-19 samples collected from the United States, Italy and Spain covered acute and convalescent phases.

Profiled with immunoSEQ multiplex PCR; TCRdb holds only in-frame clones, not every one. The sample has around 140,000 clones, roughly 84% seen once. Followed longitudinally, the Seattle patients had been enrolled during active infection. The CDR3 totals 15 residues. Per the germline V gene, CDR1 is SGHNT and CDR2 is YYREEE (reference sequence). V lost 4 bases to trimming and J lost 1 base; unmatched junction nucleotides: 3. The chain employs TRBV5-4 and TRBJ2-2; TRBD1 matches 8 bases. The material sequenced was peripheral blood. The receptor was isolated from a man aged 25 to 45 with COVID-19, enrolled during active disease. CDR3 sequence: CASSAGTGNTGELFF. CDR3 sequence (DNA): TGTGCCAGCAGCGCCGGGACAGGGAACACCGGGGAGCTGTTTTTT.